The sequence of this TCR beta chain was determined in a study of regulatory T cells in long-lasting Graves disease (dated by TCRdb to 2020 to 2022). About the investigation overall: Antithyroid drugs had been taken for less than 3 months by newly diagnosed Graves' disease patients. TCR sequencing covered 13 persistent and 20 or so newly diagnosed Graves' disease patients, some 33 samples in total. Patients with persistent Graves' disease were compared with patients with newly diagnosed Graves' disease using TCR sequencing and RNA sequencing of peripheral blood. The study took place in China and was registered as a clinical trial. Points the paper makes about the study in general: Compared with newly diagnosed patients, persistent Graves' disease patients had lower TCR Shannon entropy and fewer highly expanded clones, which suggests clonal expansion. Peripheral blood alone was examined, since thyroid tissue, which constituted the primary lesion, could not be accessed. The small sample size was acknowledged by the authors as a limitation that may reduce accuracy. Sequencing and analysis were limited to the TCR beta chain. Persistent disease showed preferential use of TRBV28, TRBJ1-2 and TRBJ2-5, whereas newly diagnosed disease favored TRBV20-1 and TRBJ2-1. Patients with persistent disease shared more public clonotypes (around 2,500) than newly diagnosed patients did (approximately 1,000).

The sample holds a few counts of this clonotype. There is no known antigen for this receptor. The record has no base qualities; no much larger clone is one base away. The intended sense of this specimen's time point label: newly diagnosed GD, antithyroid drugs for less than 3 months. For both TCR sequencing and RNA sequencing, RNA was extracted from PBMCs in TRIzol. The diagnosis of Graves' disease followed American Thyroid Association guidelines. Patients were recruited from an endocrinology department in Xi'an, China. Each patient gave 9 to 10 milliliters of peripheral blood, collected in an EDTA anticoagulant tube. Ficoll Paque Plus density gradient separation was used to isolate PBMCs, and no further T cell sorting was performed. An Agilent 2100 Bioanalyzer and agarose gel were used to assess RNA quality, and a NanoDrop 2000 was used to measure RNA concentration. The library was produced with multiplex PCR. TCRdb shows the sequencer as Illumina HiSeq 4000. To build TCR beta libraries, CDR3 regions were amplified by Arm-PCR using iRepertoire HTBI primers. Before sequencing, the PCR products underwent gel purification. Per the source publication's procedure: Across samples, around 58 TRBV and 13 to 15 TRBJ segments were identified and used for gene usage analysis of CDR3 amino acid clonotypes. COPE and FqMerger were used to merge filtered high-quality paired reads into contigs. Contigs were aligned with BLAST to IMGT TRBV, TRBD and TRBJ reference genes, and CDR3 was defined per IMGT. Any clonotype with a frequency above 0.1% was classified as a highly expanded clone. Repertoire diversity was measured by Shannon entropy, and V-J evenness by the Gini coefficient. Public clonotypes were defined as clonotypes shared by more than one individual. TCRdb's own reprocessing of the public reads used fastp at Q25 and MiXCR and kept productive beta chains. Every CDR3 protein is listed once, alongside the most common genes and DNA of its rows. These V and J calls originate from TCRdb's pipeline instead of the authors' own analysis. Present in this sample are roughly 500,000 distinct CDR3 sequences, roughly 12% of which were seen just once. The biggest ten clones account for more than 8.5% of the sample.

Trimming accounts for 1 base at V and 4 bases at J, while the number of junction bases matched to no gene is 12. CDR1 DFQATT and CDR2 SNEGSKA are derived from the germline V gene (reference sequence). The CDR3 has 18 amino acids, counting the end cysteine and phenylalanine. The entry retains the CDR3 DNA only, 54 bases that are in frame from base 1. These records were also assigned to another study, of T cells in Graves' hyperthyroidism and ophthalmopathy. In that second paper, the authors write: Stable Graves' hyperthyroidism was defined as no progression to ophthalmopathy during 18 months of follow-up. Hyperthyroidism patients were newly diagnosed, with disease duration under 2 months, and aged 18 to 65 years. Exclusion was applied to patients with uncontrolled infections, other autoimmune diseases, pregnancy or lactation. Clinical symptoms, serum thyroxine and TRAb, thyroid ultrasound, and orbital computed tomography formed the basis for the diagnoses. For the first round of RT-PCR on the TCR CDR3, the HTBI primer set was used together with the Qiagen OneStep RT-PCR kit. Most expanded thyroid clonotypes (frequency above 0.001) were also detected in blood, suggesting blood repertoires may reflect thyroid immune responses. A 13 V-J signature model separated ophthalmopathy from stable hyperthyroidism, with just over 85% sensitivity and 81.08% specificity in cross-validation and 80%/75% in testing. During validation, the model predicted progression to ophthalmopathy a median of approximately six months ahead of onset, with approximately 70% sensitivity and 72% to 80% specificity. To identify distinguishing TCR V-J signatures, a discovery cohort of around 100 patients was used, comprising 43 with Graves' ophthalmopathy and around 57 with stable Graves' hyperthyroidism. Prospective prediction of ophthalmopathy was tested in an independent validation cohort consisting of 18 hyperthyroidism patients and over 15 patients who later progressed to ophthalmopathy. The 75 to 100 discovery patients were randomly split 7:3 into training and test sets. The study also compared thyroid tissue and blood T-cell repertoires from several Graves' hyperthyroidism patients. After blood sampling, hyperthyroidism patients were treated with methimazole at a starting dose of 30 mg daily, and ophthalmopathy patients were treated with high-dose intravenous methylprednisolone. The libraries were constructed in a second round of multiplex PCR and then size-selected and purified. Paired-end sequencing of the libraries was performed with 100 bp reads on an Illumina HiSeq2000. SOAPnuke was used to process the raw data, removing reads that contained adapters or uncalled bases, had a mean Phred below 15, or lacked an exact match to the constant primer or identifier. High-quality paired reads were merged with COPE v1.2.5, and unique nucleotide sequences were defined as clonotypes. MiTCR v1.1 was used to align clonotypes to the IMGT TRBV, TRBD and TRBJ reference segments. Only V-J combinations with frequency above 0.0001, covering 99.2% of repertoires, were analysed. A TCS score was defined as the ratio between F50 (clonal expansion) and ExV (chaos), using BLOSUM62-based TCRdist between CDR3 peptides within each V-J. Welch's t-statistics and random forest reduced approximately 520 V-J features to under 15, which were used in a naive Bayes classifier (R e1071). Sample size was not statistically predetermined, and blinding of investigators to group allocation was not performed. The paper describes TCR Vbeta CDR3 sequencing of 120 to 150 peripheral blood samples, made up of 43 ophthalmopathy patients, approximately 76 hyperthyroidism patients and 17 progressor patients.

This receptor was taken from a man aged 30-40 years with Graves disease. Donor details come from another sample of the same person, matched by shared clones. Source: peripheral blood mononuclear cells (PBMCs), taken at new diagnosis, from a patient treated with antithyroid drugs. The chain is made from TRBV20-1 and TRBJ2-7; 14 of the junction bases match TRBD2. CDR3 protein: CSARGIGTSGSMMYEQYF. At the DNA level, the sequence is TGCAGTGCTAGAGGTATCGGGACTAGCGGGAGTATGATGTACGAGCAGTACTTC.